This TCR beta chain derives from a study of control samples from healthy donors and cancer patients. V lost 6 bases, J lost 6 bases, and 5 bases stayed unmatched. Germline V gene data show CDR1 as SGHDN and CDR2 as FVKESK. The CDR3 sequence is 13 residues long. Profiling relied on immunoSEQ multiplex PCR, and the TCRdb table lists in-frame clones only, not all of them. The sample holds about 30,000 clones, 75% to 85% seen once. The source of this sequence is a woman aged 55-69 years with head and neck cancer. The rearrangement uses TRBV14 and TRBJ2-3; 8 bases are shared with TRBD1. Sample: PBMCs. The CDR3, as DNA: TGTGCCAGCAGACGGACAGGGATCGATACGCAGTATTTT. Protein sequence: CASRRTGIDTQYF.